This T cell receptor beta chain is drawn from a study of blood T cell repertoires in COVID-19. Whole-study context: Sites in the United States, Italy and Spain provided acute and convalescent COVID-19 samples.

Here immunoSEQ multiplex PCR was the method, and the copy in TCRdb shows in-frame clones only, minus some. This sample has over 85,000 clones, with 88% found just once. Sequencing was performed on peripheral blood. The sequence was collected from a woman between 50 and 59 years old with acute or convalescent COVID-19.

CDR3 residues: CSVAIGGRGDTQYF. The CDR3, as DNA: TGCAGCGTTGCGATTGGCGGGAGGGGTGATACGCAGTATTTT. The chain joins TRBV29-1 to TRBJ2-3; 9 bases agree with TRBD2. Germline assignment: CDR1 SQVTM and CDR2 ANQGSEA. Trimming took 4 bases from V and 6 from J; bases not matched to a gene: 8. CDR3 length: 14 amino acids.